The clone carrying this T cell receptor beta chain was recorded a few times. Its antigen is not identified. These data come from a study of blood T cells in healthy people across ages. Study conclusions and caveats: A strong correlation was found between TCR beta diversity and the percentage of naive T cells.

Individuals who donated were healthy Caucasians from Russia aged about 6 to 100. Each donor's blood draw was 8.5 to 10 milliliters of peripheral blood. V dropped 4 bases and J dropped 4 bases, with 17 bases sitting between them. The CDR3 runs to 16 residues. CDR1 SGHKS and CDR2 YYEKEE come from the germline V gene (reference sequence). Primed by a sample-barcoded 5' primer and a J-beta primer mix, a second PCR proceeded for about 6 to 12 cycles. TCRdb passed the 5' RACE reads through MiXCR, listing each CDR3 protein once. The sample lists about 1.5 million distinct CDR3 sequences, 35% to 45% occurring once.

This chain uses TRBV5-5 with TRBJ1-4; D unresolved. Source material: blood. The clonotype was recovered from a young woman in good health. In DNA form, the CDR3 reads TGTGCCAGCAGCACCCCCAACGAGGGCGGTAATGAAAAACTGTTTTTT. It specifies CASSTPNEGGNEKLFF.